This T cell receptor beta chain is drawn from a study of blood T cell repertoires in COVID-19. Study at large: Both acute and convalescent COVID-19 samples were obtained from the United States, Italy and Spain. From T cells, B-cell-depleted T cells, or PBMCs came the material, which was cDNA or gDNA.

This clone is medium-sized. Original handling: The assay estimated nucleated cells by amplifying reference gene primers. Data came from immunoSEQ multiplex PCR; TCRdb stores just in-frame clones and leaves some out. V and J calls and clone size are given by that table; D and trimming were obtained from the DNA. The sample has roughly 43,000 clones; 55% to 75% are singletons. CDR3 length equals 14 residues. Germline-derived CDR1 and CDR2 are SQVTM and ANQGSEA. The V gene end was trimmed by 3 bases and the J gene end by 2 bases; junction bases not matched to a gene: 4. The receptor's source is a man older than 75 with acute or convalescent COVID-19. Source material: peripheral blood. This chain connects TRBV29-1 to TRBJ1-1; 9 nucleotides agree with TRBD1. The CDR3: CSVEDRGINTEAFF. The CDR3 DNA is TGCAGCGTTGAGGACAGGGGTATCAACACTGAAGCTTTCTTT.